The clone carrying this T cell receptor (beta chain) was observed a handful of times. Authors' processing steps: Using reference gene primer amplification, nucleated cell counts were estimated. The assay was immunoSEQ multiplex PCR, and TCRdb's table has in-frame clones only and misses some. V and J calls and clone size follow that table, whereas D and trimming were derived from the DNA. Of about 230,000 clones in the sample, 86% were seen once. Categorization into cohorts depended on clinical history that participants reported. This record belongs to a study of blood T cell repertoires in COVID-19. Study context: Two negative PCRs, clearance, or symptom resolution were required of recovered Cohort 3 donors. PBMCs, B-cell-depleted T cells, or T cells provided the cDNA or gDNA that made up the material.

The germline CDR1 and CDR2 sequences are LGHNA and YSLEER. This CDR3 region has 17 residues. With 0 bases clipped from V and 8 bases from J, the junction kept 11 bases outside the gene matches. The chain couples TRBV4-3 to TRBJ2-1; 9 positions agree with TRBD2. What was sequenced was PBMCs or T cells enriched from blood (not recorded which). The sequence came from a woman between 45 and 65 years old in a cohort exposed to, infected with or recovered from COVID-19 (not recorded which). The CDR3 DNA follows: TGCGCCAGCAGCCAAGATCTAGCTGGCGGGGGGGCCGATGAGCAGTTCTTC. Translated, it gives CASSQDLAGGGADEQFF.